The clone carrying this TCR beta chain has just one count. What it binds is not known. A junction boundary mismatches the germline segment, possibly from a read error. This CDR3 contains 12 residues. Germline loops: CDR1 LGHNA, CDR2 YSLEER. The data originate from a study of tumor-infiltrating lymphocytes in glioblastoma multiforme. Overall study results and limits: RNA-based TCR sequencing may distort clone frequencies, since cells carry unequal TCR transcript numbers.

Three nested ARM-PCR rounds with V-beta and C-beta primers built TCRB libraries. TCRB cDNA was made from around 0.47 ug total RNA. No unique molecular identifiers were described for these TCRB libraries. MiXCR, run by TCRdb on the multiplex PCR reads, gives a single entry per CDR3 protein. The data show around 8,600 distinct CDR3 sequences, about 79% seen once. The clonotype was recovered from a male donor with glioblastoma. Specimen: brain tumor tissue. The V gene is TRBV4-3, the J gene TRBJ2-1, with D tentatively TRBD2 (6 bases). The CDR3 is CASSQVTGERFF. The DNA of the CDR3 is TGCGCCAGCAGCCAAGTTACGGGAGAGCGGTTCTTC.